The sequence of this TCR beta chain was determined in a study of T cell repertoires and HLA-DP antigens. Overall study: The donors, ranging 18-to-29 to 60-to-69 years, included a couple of males and one female. Overall study results and limits: Against one allele, clones undetected before culture averaged approximately 36%; against the other, approximately 51%. Pre-culture clonality, approximately 0.037, was far below sorted CD137+ clonality of 0.3 to 0.45.

Amplification used primers for 54 TRBV and 13 TRBJ segments. TCRdb keeps only in-frame clones here, not all; method: immunoSEQ multiplex PCR. The sample records approximately 86,000 clones, about nine tenths being singletons. In regard to this clone: As yet, its antigen is unknown.

V was clipped by 7 bases and J by 0 bases, with 14 bases between them. This CDR3 has 15 residues. Per the germline V gene, CDR1 is SGHTS and CDR2 is YDEGEE. Sequenced sample: CD4+ T cells from PBMCs. The rearrangement links TRBV5-8 to TRBJ2-1, with D tentatively TRBD1 (6 bases). This TCR was sampled from a man aged 45 to 65 in good health and CMV-seronegative. CDR3 nucleotides: TGTGCCAGCGTCCCAGGGGCAAGCTCCTACAATGAGCAGTTCTTC. This sequence encodes CASVPGASSYNEQFF.